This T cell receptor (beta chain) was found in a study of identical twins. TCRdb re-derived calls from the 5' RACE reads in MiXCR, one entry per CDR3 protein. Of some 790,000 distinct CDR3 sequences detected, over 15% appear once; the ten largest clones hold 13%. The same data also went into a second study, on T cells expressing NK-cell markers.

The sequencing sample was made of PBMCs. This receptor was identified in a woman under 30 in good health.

In DNA, the CDR3 is TGTGCCAGCAGACCCGGGACAGACCATCAGCCCCAGCATTTT. Its translation: CASRPGTDHQPQHF. The rearrangement links TRBV6-1 to TRBJ1-5, with TRBD1 identical over 7 bases. The CDR3 sequence is 14 residues long. V lost 6 bases and J lost 5; bases outside the gene matches: 7. In germline, CDR1 is MNHNS, CDR2 SASEGT.